The rows below give T cell receptor beta chains drawn from one sample of a study of shared clonotypes between healthy human individuals. The protocol was immunoSEQ multiplex PCR, while the TCRdb copy is restricted to in-frame clones and leaves out a portion. The repertoire holds around 550,000 clones, 85% to 95% seen once, with 0.11% in the top ten. The sample was naive CD8+ T cells sorted from blood. These receptors were taken from a woman younger than 45 in good health. Each CDR3 is given with its conserved first and last residue. D genes are given only for firm matches. Only part of the rows carry a size: once, few, many, or a class if the clone is expanded.

D gene: TRBD2
V gene: TRBV7-9
clone size: .
J gene: TRBJ2-1
CDR3 DNA: TGTGCCAGCAGCTCACGGACTAGCGCCAACAATGAGCAGTTCTTC
CDR3 protein: CASSSRTSANNEQFF

D gene: .
V gene: TRBV19
clone size: .
J gene: TRBJ1-5
CDR3 DNA: TGTGCCAGTAGCATGGGACCATCCCTCACAAACTATCAGCCCCAGCATTTT
CDR3 protein: CASSMGPSLTNYQPQHF

D gene: TRBD2
V gene: TRBV5-4
clone size: .
J gene: TRBJ2-1
CDR3 DNA: TGTGCCAGCAACGGACTAGCGGGAGGTAGGGGTGGGAATGAGCAGTTCTTC
CDR3 protein: CASNGLAGGRGGNEQFF

D gene: .
V gene: TRBV28
clone size: once
J gene: TRBJ2-7
CDR3 DNA: TGTGCCAGCAGTTTGGAGCTCCTACGGCAGTACTTC
CDR3 protein: CASSLELLRQYF

D gene: TRBD2
V gene: TRBV4-2
clone size: .
J gene: TRBJ2-7
CDR3 DNA: TGTGCCAGCAGCCCAAGCACTAGCGGTTCCTACGAGCAGTACTTC
CDR3 protein: CASSPSTSGSYEQYF

D gene: .
V gene: TRBV28
clone size: .
J gene: TRBJ2-7
CDR3 DNA: TGTGCCAGCAGTCCATCCGGACTGGCCCTCGAGCAGTACTTC
CDR3 protein: CASSPSGLALEQYF

D gene: .
V gene: TRBV11-2
clone size: .
J gene: TRBJ2-7
CDR3 DNA: TGTGCCAGCAGCTTAGTACTCTCCTACGAGCAGTACTTC
CDR3 protein: CASSLVLSYEQYF

D gene: TRBD2
V gene: TRBV19
clone size: .
J gene: TRBJ2-7
CDR3 DNA: TGTGCCAGTAGTGGGCTAGCGGGAGTATACGAGCAGTACTTC
CDR3 protein: CASSGLAGVYEQYF

D gene: TRBD1
V gene: TRBV18
clone size: .
J gene: TRBJ2-2
CDR3 DNA: TGTGCCAGCTCACCACGGAAAGGGGGCGGCACCGGGGAGCTGTTTTTT
CDR3 protein: CASSPRKGGGTGELFF

D gene: TRBD2
V gene: TRBV27
clone size: .
J gene: TRBJ2-7
CDR3 DNA: TGTGCCAGCACCCGACTAGCGGGAGACCTCATTTTTTCCTACGAGCAGTACTTC
CDR3 protein: CASTRLAGDLIFSYEQYF

D gene: .
V gene: TRBV7-2
clone size: .
J gene: TRBJ2-7
CDR3 DNA: TGTGCCAGCAGCCCCACCCCTACCTACGAGCAGTACTTC
CDR3 protein: CASSPTPTYEQYF

D gene: TRBD2
V gene: TRBV5-6
clone size: .
J gene: TRBJ2-3
CDR3 DNA: TGTGCCAGCAGCTTCCTAGCGGGGAGCACAGATACGCAGTATTTT
CDR3 protein: CASSFLAGSTDTQYF

D gene: TRBD2
V gene: TRBV14
clone size: .
J gene: TRBJ2-7
CDR3 DNA: TGTGCCAGCAGCCTCGGACTAGCGGGAGGGGGTTACGAGCAGTACTTC
CDR3 protein: CASSLGLAGGGYEQYF

D gene: .
V gene: TRBV13
clone size: .
J gene: TRBJ2-4
CDR3 DNA: TGTGCCAGCAGCTCGACCGGGGTAGCCAAAAACATTCAGTACTTC
CDR3 protein: CASSSTGVAKNIQYF

D gene: .
V gene: TRBV15
clone size: once
J gene: TRBJ1-2
CDR3 DNA: TGTGCCACTGCGGGTCGGGAGATACCTAACTATGGCTACACCTTC
CDR3 protein: CATAGREIPNYGYTF

D gene: .
V gene: TRBV13
clone size: .
J gene: TRBJ1-1
CDR3 DNA: TGTGCCAGCAGCTTAGGGAAGGGGATAGGTGCCACTGAAGCTTTCTTT
CDR3 protein: CASSLGKGIGATEAFF

D gene: TRBD2
V gene: TRBV4-1
clone size: .
J gene: TRBJ2-1
CDR3 DNA: TGCGCCAGCAGCCAAGTTCGGACAGGACCGGGACTAGCGCTTTGGAATGAGCAGTTCTTC
CDR3 protein: CASSQVRTGPGLALWNEQFF

D gene: .
V gene: TRBV28
clone size: .
J gene: TRBJ2-6
CDR3 DNA: TGTGCCAGCAGTTCAAGCCCCAACGTCCTGACTTTC
CDR3 protein: CASSSSPNVLTF

D gene: .
V gene: TRBV15
clone size: .
J gene: TRBJ2-1
CDR3 DNA: TGTGCCACCAGCAGCTTAGCGGACTCCTACAATGAGCAGTTCTTC
CDR3 protein: CATSSLADSYNEQFF

D gene: TRBD1
V gene: TRBV27
clone size: .
J gene: TRBJ2-7
CDR3 DNA: TGTGCCAGCAGTTTTACAGGGGGCAGAGAGCAGTACTTC
CDR3 protein: CASSFTGGREQYF

D gene: .
V gene: TRBV5-4
clone size: .
J gene: TRBJ2-7
CDR3 DNA: TGTGCCAGCAGCTCCAACCCTGCGTACGAGCAGTACTTC
CDR3 protein: CASSSNPAYEQYF

D gene: .
V gene: TRBV28
clone size: .
J gene: TRBJ2-2
CDR3 DNA: TGTGCCAGCAGTTTAGGTTTAGTGGCCCTAGCCGGGGAGCTGTTTTTT
CDR3 protein: CASSLGLVALAGELFF

D gene: .
V gene: TRBV9
clone size: .
J gene: TRBJ2-5
CDR3 DNA: TGTGCCAGCAGCCCCGACTGGAACCAAGAGACCCAGTACTTC
CDR3 protein: CASSPDWNQETQYF

D gene: TRBD1
V gene: TRBV5-4
clone size: .
J gene: TRBJ2-7
CDR3 DNA: TGTGCCAGCAGGATGACAGGGGGCGGCTCCTACGAGCAGTACTTC
CDR3 protein: CASRMTGGGSYEQYF

D gene: TRBD2
V gene: TRBV28
clone size: .
J gene: TRBJ2-7
CDR3 DNA: TGTGCCAGCAGTTTGTCTATACTCCTAGCGGGGAAAGTCCTTGGGGATGGCTACGAGCAGTACTTC
CDR3 protein: CASSLSILLAGKVLGDGYEQYF

D gene: .
V gene: TRBV5-4
clone size: .
J gene: TRBJ2-2
CDR3 DNA: TGTGCCAGCAGCCCTACTTGGGGCATACAGAACACCGGGGAGCTGTTTTTT
CDR3 protein: CASSPTWGIQNTGELFF

D gene: .
V gene: TRBV5-6
clone size: .
J gene: TRBJ1-2
CDR3 DNA: TGTGCCAGCAGCTTGTACCTAGGGAGTGTTGGCTACACCTTC
CDR3 protein: CASSLYLGSVGYTF

D gene: .
V gene: TRBV4-1
clone size: .
J gene: TRBJ1-5
CDR3 DNA: TGCGCCAGCAGCCAAGATTCGCGGGGCCATCAGCCCCAGCATTTT
CDR3 protein: CASSQDSRGHQPQHF

D gene: .
V gene: TRBV5-8
clone size: .
J gene: TRBJ2-7
CDR3 DNA: TGTGCCAGCAGCGCAACTTCGGGAGTTGACGAGCAGTACTTC
CDR3 protein: CASSATSGVDEQYF

D gene: TRBD1
V gene: TRBV9
clone size: .
J gene: TRBJ2-7
CDR3 DNA: TGTGCCAGCAGCGTAGCCACAGGGGGCAGGGACGAGCAGTACTTC
CDR3 protein: CASSVATGGRDEQYF

D gene: TRBD2
V gene: TRBV28
clone size: once
J gene: TRBJ2-7
CDR3 DNA: TGTGCCAGCAGTCAGTGGGGCGGGAGGGGGTACGAGCAGTACTTC
CDR3 protein: CASSQWGGRGYEQYF

D gene: TRBD2
V gene: TRBV28
clone size: once
J gene: TRBJ2-7
CDR3 DNA: TGTGCCAGCAGTTCCCCACAGCGGGAGCCCTCCTACGAGCAGTACTTC
CDR3 protein: CASSSPQREPSYEQYF

D gene: .
V gene: TRBV10-3
clone size: .
J gene: TRBJ2-7
CDR3 DNA: TGTGCCATCAGTGACCCGCGGGTCAAGGATGACGAGCAGTACTTC
CDR3 protein: CAISDPRVKDDEQYF

D gene: .
V gene: TRBV21-1
clone size: .
J gene: TRBJ2-2
CDR3 DNA: TGTGCCAGCAGCACTTCTATAGCGGGAAGTTCCCCGAACACCGGGGAGCTGTTTTTT
CDR3 protein: CASSTSIAGSSPNTGELFF

D gene: TRBD1
V gene: TRBV7-9
clone size: .
J gene: TRBJ1-4
CDR3 DNA: TGTGCCAGCAGCTCGACAGTGCCAGGGGGTCAACTCGAAAAACTGTTTTTT
CDR3 protein: CASSSTVPGGQLEKLFF

D gene: .
V gene: TRBV21-1
clone size: once
J gene: TRBJ2-7
CDR3 DNA: TGTGCCAGCAGCAAAGTATCCTTTGTGACTAGCGGGAGTAGCTACGAGCAGTACTTC
CDR3 protein: CASSKVSFVTSGSSYEQYF